The 13 T cell receptor beta chains below all came from one sample that was sequenced in a study of response to subunit inactivated influenza vaccine (dated by TCRdb to between 2018 and 2020). Libraries were prepared through RT-PCR. This sample was sequenced with an Illumina HiSeq 2500. The public reads were run again by TCRdb, first through fastp at Q25 and then through MiXCR, and only productive beta chains were kept. Rows are unified per CDR3 protein, each entry keeping the most common DNA and genes. In all, the sample holds fewer than 650,000 distinct CDR3 sequences, and roughly 13% of those were seen once. The biggest ten clones account for around 13% of the sample. The time point label of this sample denotes: 45 days after influenza vaccine administration. This sample comprised PBMCs from blood, obtained roughly 6 weeks after vaccination. The receptors here all came from a man aged 50-59 years who received an inactivated influenza vaccine. Donor details come from another sample of the same person, matched by shared clones.

V usage is TRBV10-3 and J usage is TRBJ2-1, with 8 bases aligning to TRBD2. Germline V gives CDR1 ENHRY, CDR2 SYGVKD. The CDR3 covers 17 residues. J gave up 2 bases and V 2 bases, and 8 bases lay outside the gene matches. The CDR3 region is CAISEPGLAPTYNEQFF. The CDR3 nucleotides are TGTGCCATCAGTGAGCCCGGACTAGCCCCCACCTACAATGAGCAGTTCTTC.

The chain carries TRBV10-3 and TRBJ2-1; 11 bases line up with TRBD1. Germline V gene sequence: CDR1 ENHRY, CDR2 SYGVKD. The V gene end was trimmed by 2 bases and the J gene end by 4 bases; junction bases not matched to a gene: 4. This CDR3 comprises 16 residues. The CDR3 spells CAISERTGGPYNEQFF. As DNA, the CDR3 is TGTGCCATCAGTGAGCGGACAGGGGGCCCATACAATGAGCAGTTCTTC.

This clonotype was counted between two and nine times. The chain uses TRBV5-1 and TRBJ2-2; D not certain. Germline V gives CDR1 SGHRS, CDR2 YFSETQ. The CDR3 contains 14 residues. V dropped 0 bases and J dropped 3 bases, with 6 bases sitting between them. The CDR3 region is CASSLAVDTGELFF. The DNA of the CDR3 is TGCGCCAGCAGCTTGGCGGTGGACACCGGGGAGCTGTTTTTT.

This clonotype was seen a few times. The chain combines TRBV4-3 with TRBJ1-2; D is unclear. Trimming left V 0 bases short and J 7 bases short, with 9 bases between. CDR1 is LGHNA and CDR2 is YSLEER in the germline V gene. The CDR3 has 13 residues. CDR3 in DNA: TGCGCCAGCAGCCAAGATAACAGCTTTGGCTACACCTTC. Amino acid sequence: CASSQDNSFGYTF.

The V gene is TRBV5-1, the J gene TRBJ2-2, with 11 bases fitting TRBD2. The CDR3 contains 15 residues. With V trimmed by 3 bases and J by 5 bases, 3 bases remained unmatched. CDR1 and CDR2 (germline): SGHRS, YFSETQ. CDR3 sequence reads: CASSSTSGGTGELFF. The CDR3 bases are TGCGCCAGCAGCTCCACTAGCGGGGGAACCGGGGAGCTGTTTTTT.

In its sample, this clonotype was seen many times. The CDR3 protein is CASSLQAAGGEQFF. The CDR3 DNA reads as TGCGCCAGCAGCCTCCAGGCAGCGGGCGGTGAGCAGTTCTTC. The chain links TRBV4-3 to TRBJ2-1; weak D call: TRBD2 (6 bases). Germline V gene data show CDR1 as LGHNA and CDR2 as YSLEER. The CDR3 extends over 14 amino acids. V was trimmed by 4 bases and J by 9 bases, leaving 16 bases between them.

The chain employs TRBV6-1 and TRBJ2-5, with 8 bases matching TRBD1. Trimming removed 6 bases from V and 0 bases from J; junction bases left unmatched: 18. The germline V gene encodes CDR1 MNHNS and CDR2 SASEGT. The CDR3 length is 19 residues. This CDR3 is CASSRRQGRGLRYQETQYF. CDR3 bases: TGTGCCAGCAGCCGAAGACAGGGGCGAGGTCTTCGGTACCAAGAGACCCAGTACTTC.

This clonotype was picked up many times. The gene calls are TRBV20-1 and TRBJ2-3, with D uncertain. CDR3 length equals 14 residues. Per germline, CDR1 DFQATT and CDR2 SNEGSKA (reference sequence). The germline V and J ends were trimmed by 6 bases and 4 bases, with 17 bases remaining between them. For the CDR3, the DNA is TGCAGTGCGCGGACCCCTCAAAACGCAGATACGCAGTATTTT. Encoded protein: CSARTPQNADTQYF.

This clonotype came up a few times. The rearrangement joins TRBV7-2 to TRBJ2-1; TRBD2 agrees at 12 bases. Per the germline V gene, CDR1 is SGHTA and CDR2 is FQGNSA. Trimming at V came to 5 bases and at J to 7 bases, leaving 6 bases not matched to a gene. This CDR3 is 15 amino acids long. CDR3 DNA sequence: TGTGCCAGCAGCACAACTAGCGGGAGGACAAATGAGCAGTTCTTC. This codes for CASSTTSGRTNEQFF.

This clonotype was detected a few times. V and J are TRBV20-1 and TRBJ1-6; 7 bases line up with TRBD1. J gave up 7 bases and V 6 bases, and 9 bases lay outside the gene matches. CDR1 and CDR2 from the germline V gene are DFQATT and SNEGSKA (reference sequence). The CDR3 is made up of 14 amino acids. The CDR3 bases are TGCAGTGCCAAAAGGGGGACAGCAAATTCACCCCTCCACTTT. Encoded protein: CSAKRGTANSPLHF.

This clonotype was seen more than once but under ten times. The V gene is TRBV3-1, the J gene TRBJ2-6; no clear D. The CDR3 extends over 17 amino acids. Germline V gene sequence: CDR1 LGHDT, CDR2 YNNKEL (reference sequence). Trimming took 3 bases from V and 0 from J, leaving 12 bases between them. The CDR3 nucleotides read TGTGCCAGCAGCCAGATACTCCGGTCCTCTGGGGCCAACGTCCTGACTTTC. This encodes CASSQILRSSGANVLTF.

This chain links TRBV29-1 with TRBJ2-5; TRBD2 matches 9 bases. The length of the CDR3 is 12 residues. Per germline, CDR1 SQVTM and CDR2 ANQGSEA. The trim removed 6 bases at V and 6 bases at J, leaving 5 bases unmatched. The DNA of the CDR3 is TGCAGCGTGACTAGCGGTGAGAAGACCCAGTACTTC. Its translation: CSVTSGEKTQYF.

At least ten counts were recorded for this clonotype. The V gene is TRBV5-1, the J gene TRBJ2-1; 12 bases line up with TRBD2. CDR3 length equals 15 residues. In germline, CDR1 is SGHRS, CDR2 YFSETQ. Trimming cost V 4 bases and J 4 bases; bases outside gene matches: 3. CDR3 in amino acids: CASSILAGGYNEQFF. Written as DNA, the CDR3 is TGCGCCAGCAGCATACTAGCGGGGGGTTACAATGAGCAGTTCTTC.